This TCR beta chain was found in a study of Tregs in tolerant kidney transplant recipients. The length of the CDR3 is 17 residues. Trimming removed 2 bases at V and 0 bases at J, with 15 bases between. Germline V gene sequence: CDR1 SGDLS, CDR2 YYNGEE. The method was immunoSEQ multiplex PCR; TCRdb's version includes in-frame clones alone and lacks a portion of them. Of roughly 99,000 clones in the sample, more than 85% were seen once. The V and J genes are TRBV9 and TRBJ2-1; maybe TRBD2 (6 bases). This sample comprised CD4+ T cells from blood, obtained before the transplant. This sequence originates from a human donor who received a combined kidney and bone marrow transplant. The CDR3 loop is CASSVSGVQISYNEQFF. CDR3 DNA: TGTGCCAGCAGCGTTTCGGGGGTGCAGATCTCCTACAATGAGCAGTTCTTC.